This T cell receptor (beta chain) is from a study of neoadjuvant anti-PD-1 for oral cavity cancer. Study in general: Most patients had three to four biweekly doses of 3 mg/kg nivolumab before resection. Patients without progression got a fourth dose around day 43.

Time point given: after neoadjuvant nivolumab, at surgical resection. Patients had HPV-negative, locally advanced oral cavity squamous cell carcinoma. Sequenced by immunoSEQ multiplex PCR; TCRdb stores in-frame clones only, minus some. The sample contains more than 11,000 clones, 76% of which appear only once. The CDR3 runs 14 residues. Germline CDR1 reads LNHNV; CDR2 reads YYDKDF (reference sequence). V gave up 8 bases and J gave up 0 bases, with 13 bases separating them. This sample comprised PBMCs, obtained after nivolumab (anti-PD-1) treatment. The genes are TRBV15 and TRBJ1-2; TRBD1 is a possible D gene (5 bases). This sequence originates from a person between 40 and 79 years old with oral cavity squamous cell carcinoma. The CDR3 spells CATSAETANYGYTF. CDR3 sequence (DNA): TGTGCCACCTCCGCGGAGACAGCTAACTATGGCTACACCTTC.